This TCR beta chain derives from a study of vaccination effects on CD4 cells after COVID-19. The overall study: Researchers obtained post-vaccine samples at a median of 72 days past the second dose.

Regarding this clone: Antigen: not known.

Generated by immunoSEQ multiplex PCR, the TCRdb table keeps only in-frame clones and is missing some. Of roughly 71,000 clones listed, around 81% were seen once; the top ten hold more than 1%. With the ViraFEST assay, the study expanded antigen-specific CD4+ T cells using viral peptide pools, then sequenced them. Having been cultured for roughly 11 days, the cells underwent CD4+ T cell isolation. Participants were given two doses of BNT162b2 or mRNA-1273 vaccine. This specimen consisted of CD4+ T cells from PBMCs cultured with HCoV-229E spike peptides, obtained after COVID-19 vaccination. The source is a human donor who received a COVID-19 vaccine.

CDR3 DNA: TGTGCCAGCTCACCACTGGGGCGGGAGACCCAGTACTTC. Encoded protein: CASSPLGRETQYF. The genes are TRBV18 and TRBJ2-5; possible D gene TRBD1, 5 bases. The V gene lost 1 base and the J gene lost 5 bases, with 8 bases spanning the gap. In germline, CDR1 is KGHSH, CDR2 LQKENI. The CDR3 is 13 amino acids.